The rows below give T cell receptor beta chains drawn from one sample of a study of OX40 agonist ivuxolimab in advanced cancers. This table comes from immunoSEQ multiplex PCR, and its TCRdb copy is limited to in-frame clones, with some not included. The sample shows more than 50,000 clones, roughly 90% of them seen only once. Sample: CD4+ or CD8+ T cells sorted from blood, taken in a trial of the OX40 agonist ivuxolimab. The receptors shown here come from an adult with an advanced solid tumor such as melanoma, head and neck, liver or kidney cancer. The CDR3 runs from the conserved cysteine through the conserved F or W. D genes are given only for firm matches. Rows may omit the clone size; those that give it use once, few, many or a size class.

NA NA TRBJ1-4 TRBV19 TGTGCCAGTAGTACCCAACAGGTCCGAACTAATGAAAAACTGTTTTTT CASSTQQVRTNEKLFF
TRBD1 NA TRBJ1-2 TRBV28 TGTGCCAGCGAACAGGGGCCGTACTATGGCTACACCTTC CASEQGPYYGYTF
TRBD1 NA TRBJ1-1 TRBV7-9 TGTGCCAGCAGCTTAGCCGAAGGACAGGGCCCGAACACTGAAGCTTTCTTT CASSLAEGQGPNTEAFF
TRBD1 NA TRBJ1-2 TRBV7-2 TGTGCCAGCAGCTTATTCAAGGGACAGTTTTCTAACTATGGCTACACCTTC CASSLFKGQFSNYGYTF
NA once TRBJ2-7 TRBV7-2 TGTGCCAGCAGCTTAACCCAGCAGTACTTC CASSLTQQYF
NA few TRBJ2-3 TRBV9 TGTGCCAGCAGCGTAGTTGCGGGGGCGGCCTTAGATACGCAGTATTTT CASSVVAGAALDTQYF
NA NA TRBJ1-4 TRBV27 TGTGCCAGCAGCCTCACAGGGACCGGGGCTAATGAAAAACTGTTTTTT CASSLTGTGANEKLFF
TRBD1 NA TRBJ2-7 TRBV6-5 TGTGCCAGCGCGGCAGGGGGCTACGAGCAGTACTTC CASAAGGYEQYF
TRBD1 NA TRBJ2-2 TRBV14 TGTGCCAGCAGCCAAGGGGTGTCCGGATTGGACAGGGACCACGGGGAGCTGTTTTTT CASSQGVSGLDRDHGELFF
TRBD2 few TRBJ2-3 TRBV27 TGTGCCAGCACCGCCTCCGGGACTAGCGGGGGGGTTTACACAGATACGCAGTATTTT CASTASGTSGGVYTDTQYF
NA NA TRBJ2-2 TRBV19 TGTGCCAGTAGTATTGGCACCGGGGAGCTGTTTTTT CASSIGTGELFF
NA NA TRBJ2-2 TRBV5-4 TGTGCCAGCAGCTCTTCTCTTGGCGGGGAGCTGTTTTTT CASSSSLGGELFF
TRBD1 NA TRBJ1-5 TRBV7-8 TGTGCCAGCAGCTTAGGCTACAGGGGGGTGAGCAATCAGCCCCAGCATTTT CASSLGYRGVSNQPQHF
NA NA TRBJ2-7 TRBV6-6 TGTGCCAGCAGTTACGTGCGTATACAGTACAATTACGAGCAGTACTTC CASSYVRIQYNYEQYF
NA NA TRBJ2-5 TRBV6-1 TGTGCCAGCAGTGAAGTCATTCAAGAGACCCAGTACTTC CASSEVIQETQYF
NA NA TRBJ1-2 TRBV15 TGTGCCACCAGCGCAGGGGCAGGGTGGTATGGCTACACCTTC CATSAGAGWYGYTF
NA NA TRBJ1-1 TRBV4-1 TGCGCCAGCAGCCAGCGACAGACGAACACTGAAGCTTTCTTT CASSQRQTNTEAFF
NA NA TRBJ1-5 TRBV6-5 TGTGCCAGCAGGGAGACAGATAGCAATCAGCCCCAGCATTTT CASRETDSNQPQHF
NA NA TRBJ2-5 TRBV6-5 TGTGCCAGCAGTACCTATCAAGAGACCCAGTACTTC CASSTYQETQYF
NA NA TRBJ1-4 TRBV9 TGTGCCAGCAGCGTAGGCGGGGGATTTAATGAAAAACTGTTTTTT CASSVGGGFNEKLFF
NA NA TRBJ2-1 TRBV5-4 TGTGCCAGCAGCTCCACAGCCACCTCCTACAATGAGCAGTTCTTC CASSSTATSYNEQFF
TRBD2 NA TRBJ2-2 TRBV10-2 TGCGCCAGCAGTGAATGGACTAGCGGGACCGGGGAGCTGTTTTTT CASSEWTSGTGELFF
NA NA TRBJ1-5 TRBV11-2 TGTGCCAGCAGCTTAGGGCAGGGCGGCAATCAGCCCCAGCATTTT CASSLGQGGNQPQHF
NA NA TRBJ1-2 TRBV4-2 TGTGCCAGCAGCCAAGATTTAACAGCCTATGGCTACACCTTC CASSQDLTAYGYTF
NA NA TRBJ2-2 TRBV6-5 TGTGCCAGCACTAACGGGGTCCCAGGGGAGCTGTTTTTT CASTNGVPGELFF
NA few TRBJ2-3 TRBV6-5 TGTGCCAGCAGTTACTCAGGTGATACGCAGTATTTT CASSYSGDTQYF
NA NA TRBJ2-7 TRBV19 TGTGCCAGTAGTATAATGGATTCCTACGAGCAGTACTTC CASSIMDSYEQYF
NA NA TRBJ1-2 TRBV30 TGTGCCTGGAGTGATTTTCGGAGTAACTATGGCTACACCTTC CAWSDFRSNYGYTF
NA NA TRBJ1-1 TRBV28 TGTGCCAGCAGCCTCACGTGGGGCACTGAAGCTTTCTTT CASSLTWGTEAFF
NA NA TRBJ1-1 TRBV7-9 TGTGCCAGCACAACGGTACCGAGGACTGAAGCTTTCTTT CASTTVPRTEAFF
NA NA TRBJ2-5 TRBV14 TGTGCCAGCAGCCAAGATCGGCCAGGGTACCAAGAGACCCAGTACTTC CASSQDRPGYQETQYF
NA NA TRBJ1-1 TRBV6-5 TGTGCCAGCAGAATCCCAGGGCTGACTGAAGCTTTCTTT CASRIPGLTEAFF
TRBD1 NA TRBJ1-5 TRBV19 TGTGCCAGTAGTATCGGCGGCAGGGGGGAGCCCCAGCATTTT CASSIGGRGEPQHF
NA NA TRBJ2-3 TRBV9 TGTGCCAGCAGCGTAGGGCTAGCTGGAGATACGCAGTATTTT CASSVGLAGDTQYF